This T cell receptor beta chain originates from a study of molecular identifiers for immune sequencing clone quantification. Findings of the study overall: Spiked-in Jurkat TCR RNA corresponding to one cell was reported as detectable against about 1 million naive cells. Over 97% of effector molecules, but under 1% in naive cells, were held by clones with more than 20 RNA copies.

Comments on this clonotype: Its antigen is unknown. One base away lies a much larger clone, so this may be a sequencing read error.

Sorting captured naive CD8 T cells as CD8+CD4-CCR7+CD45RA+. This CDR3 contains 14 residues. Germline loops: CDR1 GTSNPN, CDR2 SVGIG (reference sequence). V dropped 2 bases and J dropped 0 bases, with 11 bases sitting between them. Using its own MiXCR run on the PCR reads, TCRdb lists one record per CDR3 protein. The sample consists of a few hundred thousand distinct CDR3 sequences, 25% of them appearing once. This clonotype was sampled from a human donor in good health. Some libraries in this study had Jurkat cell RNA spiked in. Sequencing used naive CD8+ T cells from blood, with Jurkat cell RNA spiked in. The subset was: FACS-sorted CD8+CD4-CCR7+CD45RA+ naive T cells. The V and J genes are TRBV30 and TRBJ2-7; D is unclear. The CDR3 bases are TGTGCCTGGAGTAGTGACGGCCACTCCTACGAGCAGTACTTC. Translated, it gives CAWSSDGHSYEQYF.